Sequencing of this T cell receptor beta chain was carried out in a study of T cells in Graves' hyperthyroidism and ophthalmopathy. The table lists this clonotype with a few counts. Stability of Graves' hyperthyroidism was defined as absent ophthalmopathy progression within 18 months. Diagnostic assessment was based on clinical symptoms, serum thyroxine and TRAb, thyroid ultrasound and orbital computed tomography. The authors obtained PBMCs from over 7.5 ml of fresh peripheral blood. The investigators amplified TCR beta CDR3 regions from RNA transcripts. Researchers ran a first-round RT-PCR on the TCR CDR3 using the HTBI primer set. TCRdb independently ran MiXCR on the multiplex PCR reads; one entry per CDR3 protein. The sample consists of some 500,000 distinct CDR3 sequences, about an eighth of them appearing once. Germline values: CDR1 SSHAT, CDR2 FNYEAQ (reference sequence). Trimming stripped 2 bases from V and 2 bases from J, with 10 bases between. The CDR3 runs 15 residues.

Sample: blood. The rearrangement links TRBV7-7 to TRBJ2-1; D might be TRBD2 (6 bases). The clonotype comes from a woman aged 18-29 years with Graves' hyperthyroidism. The CDR3 region has the DNA TGTGCCAGCAGCTTACGCGCGGGGCCCTACAATGAGCAGTTCTTC. Protein: CASSLRAGPYNEQFF.